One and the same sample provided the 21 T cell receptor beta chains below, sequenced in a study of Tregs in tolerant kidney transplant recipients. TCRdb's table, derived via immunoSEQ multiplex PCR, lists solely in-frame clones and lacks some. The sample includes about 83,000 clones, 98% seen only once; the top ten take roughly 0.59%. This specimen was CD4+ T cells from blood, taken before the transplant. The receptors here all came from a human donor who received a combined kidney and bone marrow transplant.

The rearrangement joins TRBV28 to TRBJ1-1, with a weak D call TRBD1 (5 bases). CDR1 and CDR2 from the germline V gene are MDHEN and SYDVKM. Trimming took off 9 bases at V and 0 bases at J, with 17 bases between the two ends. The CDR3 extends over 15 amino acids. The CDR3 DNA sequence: TGTGCCAGTACTTCCTCGGGACTCCTGAACACTGAAGCTTTCTTT. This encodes CASTSSGLLNTEAFF. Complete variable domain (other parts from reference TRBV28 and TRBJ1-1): DVKVTQSSRYLVKRTGEKVFLECVQDMDHENMFWYRQDPGLGLRLIYFSYDVKMKEKGDIPEGYSVSREKKERFSLILESASTNQTSMYLCASTSSGLLNTEAFFGQGTRLTVV.

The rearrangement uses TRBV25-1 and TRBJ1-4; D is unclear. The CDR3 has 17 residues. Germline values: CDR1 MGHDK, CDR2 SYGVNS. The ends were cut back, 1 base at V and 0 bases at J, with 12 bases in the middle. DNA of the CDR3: TGTGCCAGCAGTGAATTGGAGGGAGCCCCAACTAATGAAAAACTGTTTTTT. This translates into CASSELEGAPTNEKLFF.

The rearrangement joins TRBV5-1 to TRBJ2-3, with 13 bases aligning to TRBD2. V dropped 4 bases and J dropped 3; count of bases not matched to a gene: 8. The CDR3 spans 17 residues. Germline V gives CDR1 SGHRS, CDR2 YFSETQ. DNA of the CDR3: TGCGCCAGCAGCCCCTCCACTAGCGGGGGGGGGACAGATACGCAGTATTTT. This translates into CASSPSTSGGGTDTQYF.

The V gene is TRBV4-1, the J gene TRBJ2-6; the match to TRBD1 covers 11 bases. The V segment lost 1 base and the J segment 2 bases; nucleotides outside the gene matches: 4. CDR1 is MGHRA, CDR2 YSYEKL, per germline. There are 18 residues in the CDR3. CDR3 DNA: TGCGCCAGCAGCCAAGTACGGGACAGGGGGGCTGGGGCCAACGTCCTGACTTTC. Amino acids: CASSQVRDRGAGANVLTF.

CDR3 in amino acids: CSARAGDGYTF. Written as DNA, the CDR3 is TGCAGTGCTAGAGCTGGAGATGGCTACACCTTC. This chain joins TRBV20-1 and TRBJ1-2; D uncertain. This CDR3 comprises 11 residues. Trimming cost V 1 base and J 6 bases, with 6 bases left between them. Germline CDR1 and CDR2: DFQATT and SNEGSKA (reference sequence).

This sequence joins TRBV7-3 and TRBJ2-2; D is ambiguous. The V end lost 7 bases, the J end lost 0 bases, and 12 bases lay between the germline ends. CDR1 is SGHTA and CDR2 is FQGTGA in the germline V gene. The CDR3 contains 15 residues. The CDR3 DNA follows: TGTGCCAGCAACAAACGCAGGACGAACACCGGGGAGCTGTTTTTT. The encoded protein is CASNKRRTNTGELFF.

CDR3 bases: TGTGCTAGTGGTTTGGTCACAGGGGCTGGAGGCTACACCTTC. It translates to CASGLVTGAGGYTF. This chain uses TRBV12-5 with TRBJ1-2, with TRBD1 matching 7 bases. With V trimmed by 0 bases and J by 8 bases, 6 bases remained unmatched. Germline V gives CDR1 LGHNT, CDR2 FRNRAP. CDR3 size: 14 residues.

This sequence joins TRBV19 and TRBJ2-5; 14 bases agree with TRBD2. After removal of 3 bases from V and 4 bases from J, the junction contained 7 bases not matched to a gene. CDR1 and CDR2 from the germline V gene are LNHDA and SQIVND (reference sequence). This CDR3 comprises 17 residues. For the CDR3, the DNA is TGTGCCAGTAGTATTAGAGGGACTAGCGGGAGTGGAGAGACCCAGTACTTC. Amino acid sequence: CASSIRGTSGSGETQYF.

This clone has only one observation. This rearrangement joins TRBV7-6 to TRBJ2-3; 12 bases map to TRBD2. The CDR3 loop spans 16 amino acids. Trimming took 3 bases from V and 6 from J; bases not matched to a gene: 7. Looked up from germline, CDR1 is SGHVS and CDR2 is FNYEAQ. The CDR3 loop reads CASSFYLAGGPDTQYF. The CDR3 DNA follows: TGTGCCAGCAGCTTCTATCTAGCGGGGGGGCCGGATACGCAGTATTTT.

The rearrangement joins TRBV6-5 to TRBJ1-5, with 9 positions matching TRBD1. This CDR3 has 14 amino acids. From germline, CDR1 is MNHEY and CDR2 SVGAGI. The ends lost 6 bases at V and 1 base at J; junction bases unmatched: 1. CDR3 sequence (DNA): TGTGCCAGCAGCGGACAGGGGAGCAATCAGCCCCAGCATTTT. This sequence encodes CASSGQGSNQPQHF.

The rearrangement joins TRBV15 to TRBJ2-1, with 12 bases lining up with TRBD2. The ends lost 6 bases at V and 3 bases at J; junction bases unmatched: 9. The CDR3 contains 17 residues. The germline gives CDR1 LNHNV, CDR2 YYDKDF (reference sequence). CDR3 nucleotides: TGTGCCACCAGTCGAAAAAGGACTAGCGGGATCTACAATGAGCAGTTCTTC. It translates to CATSRKRTSGIYNEQFF.

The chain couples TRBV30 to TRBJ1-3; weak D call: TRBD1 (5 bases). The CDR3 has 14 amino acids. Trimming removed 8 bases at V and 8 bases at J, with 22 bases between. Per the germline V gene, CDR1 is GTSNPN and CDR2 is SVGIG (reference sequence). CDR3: CARESGGGSDTIYF. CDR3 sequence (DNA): TGTGCCCGGGAGTCGGGGGGTGGTTCAGACACCATATATTTT.

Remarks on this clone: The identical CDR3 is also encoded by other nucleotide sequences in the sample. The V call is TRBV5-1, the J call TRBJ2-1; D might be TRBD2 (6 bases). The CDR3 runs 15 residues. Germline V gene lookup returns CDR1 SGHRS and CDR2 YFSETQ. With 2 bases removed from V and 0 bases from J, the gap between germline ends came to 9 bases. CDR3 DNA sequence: TGCGCCAGCAGCTTAGGAGGGAGCTCCTACAATGAGCAGTTCTTC. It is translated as CASSLGGSSYNEQFF.

The CDR3 DNA reads as TGTGCCAGCGAAACCGGGACAGGGATTAAGACCTTC. It translates to CASETGTGIKTF. The chain employs TRBV2 and TRBJ1-2; 9 bases match TRBD1. CDR1 SNHLY and CDR2 FYNNEI come from the germline V gene. The CDR3 extends over 12 amino acids. Unmatched junction bases numbered 12, after V lost 8 bases and J lost 14 bases.

CDR3 amino acids: CASTPGQGSCEQFF. Written as DNA, the CDR3 is TGTGCCAGTACTCCGGGACAGGGATCGTGCGAGCAGTTCTTC. This sequence joins TRBV21-1 and TRBJ2-1; the DNA was not used to check the table's D call, TRBD1. TRBV21-1 is marked as a pseudogene. The CDR3 is made up of 14 amino acids.

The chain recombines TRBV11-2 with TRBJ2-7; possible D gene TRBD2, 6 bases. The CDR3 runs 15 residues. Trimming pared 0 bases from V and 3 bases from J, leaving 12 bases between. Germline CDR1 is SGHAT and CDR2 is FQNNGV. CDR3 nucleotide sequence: TGTGCCAGCAGCTTAGAGGTGAGCGGGCACTACGAGCAGTACTTC. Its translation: CASSLEVSGHYEQYF.

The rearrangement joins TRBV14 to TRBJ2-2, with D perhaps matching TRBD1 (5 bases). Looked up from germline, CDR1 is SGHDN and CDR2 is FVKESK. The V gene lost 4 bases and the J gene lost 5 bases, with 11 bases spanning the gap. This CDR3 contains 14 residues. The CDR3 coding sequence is TGTGCCAGCAGCCCCAGGGTGAGGACCGGGGAGCTGTTTTTT. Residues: CASSPRVRTGELFF.

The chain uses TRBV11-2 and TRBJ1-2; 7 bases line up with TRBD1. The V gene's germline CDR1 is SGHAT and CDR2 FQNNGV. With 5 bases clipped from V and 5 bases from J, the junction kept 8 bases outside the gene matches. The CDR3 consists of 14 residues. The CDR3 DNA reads TGTGCCAGCAGCCCCCTGGCAGGGGGATATGGCTACACCTTC. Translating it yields CASSPLAGGYGYTF.

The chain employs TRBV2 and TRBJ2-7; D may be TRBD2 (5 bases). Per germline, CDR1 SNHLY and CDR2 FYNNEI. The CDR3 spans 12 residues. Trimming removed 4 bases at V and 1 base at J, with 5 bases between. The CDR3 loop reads CASSGTSYEQYF. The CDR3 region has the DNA TGTGCCAGCAGTGGGACTTCCTACGAGCAGTACTTC. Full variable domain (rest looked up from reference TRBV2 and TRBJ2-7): EPEVTQTPSHQVTQMGQEVILRCVPISNHLYFYWYRQILGQKVEFLVSFYNNEISEKSEIFDDQFSVERPDGSNFTLKIRSTKLEDSAMYFCASSGTSYEQYFGPGTRLTVT.

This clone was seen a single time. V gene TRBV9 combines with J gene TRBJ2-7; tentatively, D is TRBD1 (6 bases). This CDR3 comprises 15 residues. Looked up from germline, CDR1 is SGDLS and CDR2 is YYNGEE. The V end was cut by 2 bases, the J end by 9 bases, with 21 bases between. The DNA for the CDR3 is TGTGCCAGCAGCGTGGGGGCCCCCTCTCATTGGGTGCAGTACTTC. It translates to CASSVGAPSHWVQYF. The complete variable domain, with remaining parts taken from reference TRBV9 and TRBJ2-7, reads DSGVTQTPKHLITATGQRVTLRCSPRSGDLSVYWYQQSLDQGLQFLIQYYNGEERAKGNILERFSAQQFPDLHSELNLSSLELGDSALYFCASSVGAPSHWVQYFGPGTRLTVT.

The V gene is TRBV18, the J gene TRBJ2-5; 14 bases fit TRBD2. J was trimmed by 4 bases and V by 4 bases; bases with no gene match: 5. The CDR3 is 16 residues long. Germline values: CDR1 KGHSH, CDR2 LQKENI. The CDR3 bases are TGTGCCAGCTCACAGGGACTAGCGGGAGTTAGAGAGACCCAGTACTTC. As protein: CASSQGLAGVRETQYF. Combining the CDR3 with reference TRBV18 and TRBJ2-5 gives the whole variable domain NAGVMQNPRHLVRRRGQEARLRCSPMKGHSHVYWYRQLPEEGLKFMVYLQKENIIDESGMPKERFSAEFPKEGPSILRIQQVVRGDSAAYFCASSQGLAGVRETQYFGPGTRLLVL.